This entry concerns a single T cell receptor (beta chain). Primers used in a second PCR of roughly 6 to 11 cycles were a sample-barcoded 5' primer and a J-beta primer mix. With 12 random nucleotides, a template-switch adaptor tagged each individual cDNA molecule. One entry per CDR3 protein, called by TCRdb with MiXCR from the 5' RACE reads. Here the sample spans about 970,000 distinct CDR3 sequences, roughly 50% being singletons. This specimen belongs to a study of blood T cells in healthy people across ages. J gave up 4 bases and V 6 bases, and 5 bases lay outside the gene matches. CDR1 and CDR2 (germline): MNHEY, SVGEGT. The CDR3 consists of 15 residues.

This receptor was identified in a woman between 55 and 75 years old in good health. The sequencing input was blood. The chain uses TRBV6-2 or TRBV6-3 and TRBJ2-3; 12 nucleotides match TRBD2. Here the CDR3 DNA reads TGTGCCAGCAGGCCTAGCGGGAGGGCCCCAGATACGCAGTATTTT. Protein: CASRPSGRAPDTQYF.